The sequence of this T cell receptor beta chain was determined in a study of shared clonotypes between healthy human individuals (TCRdb year 2020). About the full investigation: The cohort comprised two women and a few men aged 18 to 49 years. Blood TCR repertoires of a handful of healthy adults were deeply sequenced to estimate repertoire size and the extent of clonotype sharing between individuals. To increase sequencing depth and limit assay-specific biases, different laboratories used diverse techniques to prepare libraries and sequence TCR repertoires. Each donor's leukapheresis produced roughly between roughly 0.85 and 10 billion PBMCs. The study at large found these results: Because the study included a small number of donors, the genetic and exposure-history diversity represented was limited. Pairwise subsampling led to the expectation that sequencing depth would affect the degree of clonotype sharing among donors. Sampling was restricted to blood, and TCR repertoires in tissues likely differ from the TCR repertoires found in blood.

Using the deep immunoSEQ assay, TCR CDR3 regions were amplified from genomic DNA by multiplex PCR. Extracted genomic DNA from each cell subset was spread evenly across all wells of several immunoSEQ 96-well plates, with each plate serving as a replicate. For unsorted PBMC, each replicate PCR was loaded with around 300 ng genomic DNA, equivalent to tens of thousands of T cell genomes. Ten immunoSEQ deep assay plates were used to sequence the unsorted PBMC genomic DNA. Purified libraries were quantified with a Qubit 3.0 fluorometer, sized on a Bioanalyzer 2100, and re-quantified with the KAPA Library Quantification kit. A separate single-read 150-cycle Illumina NextSeq 550 flow cell was used to sequence each immunoSEQ 96-well plate. The authors' pipeline ran thus. Because the immunoSEQ output included only junctional sequences and no quality scores, the filtering could not be the same as the filtering used for full-length reads. Sequences were annotated with PyIR, a Python wrapper for IgBLAST v1.9, using IMGT germline references to assign V/J genes and CDR3. Reads were removed for weak V/J assignments (E-value above 1e-6), missing CDR3, stop codons, out-of-frame junctions, or ambiguous translated residues. V3J clonotypes were defined as sequences sharing the same inferred V gene, J gene, and CDR3 amino acid sequence. To compute the percentage overlap between repertoires, the number of shared unique clonotypes was divided by the size of the smaller repertoire. Repertoire richness was assessed with RTK rarefaction, the Chao1 estimator, and Recon v2.1 estimates of unobserved clonotypes. This immuneACCESS table, as held by TCRdb, lists in-frame sequences with V and J called but not all clones. Of the missing ones, under half trace to an unresolved V gene in checked studies; the others have no known cause. The V and J calls and the clone size are those of that table, but D and trimming were determined from the DNA. Across this sample there are about half a million clones, with roughly 80% seen only once. The ten largest clones take up roughly 12% of the sample.

Regarding this clone: This receptor's antigen is unknown. No clone much larger than this one lies a single base away; base qualities are absent.

The CDR3 goes from the cysteine to the phenylalanine over 15 residues. CDR3 DNA is the only sequence kept; it has 45 bases, read in frame from the first base. V was cut back by 3 bases and J by 4 bases, leaving a gap of 16 bases between them. CDR1 KGHSH and CDR2 LQKENI are derived from the germline V gene. Donors were healthy HIV-negative adults with no recently reported acute infections or vaccinations. Every donor was a Caucasian adult residing in Nashville, Tennessee, USA. For unsorted samples, some 90 million PBMCs were counted and genomic DNA was extracted with the QIAamp DNA Blood Mini kit. Blood was obtained by leukapheresis, after which PBMCs were separated by Ficoll-Histopaque density gradient centrifugation and cryopreserved in liquid nitrogen vapor phase.

This chain joins TRBV18 to TRBJ2-7; the D region is possibly TRBD1 or TRBD2, each matching across 6 bases. The sequence came from a woman aged 40 to 55 in good health. Some clones in this sample may be carry-over from other donors' samples. The sample taken for sequencing was PBMCs. The sequence in DNA is TGTGCCAGCTCACCGGGGGGCAGGGGAAGGTACGAGCAGTACTTC. Its translation reads: CASSPGGRGRYEQYF.